A single sample is the source of the 26 T cell receptor beta chains below, sequenced in a study of T-cell memory formation after mild COVID-19. MiXCR was run by TCRdb on the 5' RACE reads, yielding one entry per CDR3 protein. The table records 450,000 or so distinct CDR3 sequences, around 25% of them present only once. Sequencing was done on a sample of PBMCs or a T cell subset sorted from them (not recorded which). Receptor source: an adult woman who had mild COVID-19 (a few samples of this study predate the infection). Cell type and time point are not known.

The rearrangement uses TRBV7-2 and TRBJ1-1; D is uncertain. Germline lookup yields CDR1 SGHTA and CDR2 FQGNSA. V lost 1 base and J lost 5, with 11 bases in between. The CDR3 runs 14 residues. CDR3 residues: CASSLGWAVTEAFF. The CDR3 nucleotides are TGTGCCAGCAGCTTAGGCTGGGCAGTTACTGAAGCTTTCTTT.

The genes are TRBV5-1 and TRBJ1-2; D not resolved. Per germline, CDR1 SGHRS and CDR2 YFSETQ. The V end was cut by 0 bases, the J end by 1 base, with 10 bases between. The CDR3 loop spans 15 amino acids. CDR3 loop: CASSLDTPYNYGYTF. CDR3 sequence (DNA): TGCGCCAGCAGCTTGGATACCCCTTATAACTATGGCTACACCTTC. The whole variable domain, filled in from reference TRBV5-1 and TRBJ1-2, reads KAGVTQTPRYLIKTRGQQVTLSCSPISGHRSVSWYQQTPGQGLQFLFEYFSETQRNKGNFPGRFSGRQFSNSRSEMNVSTLELGDSALYLCASSLDTPYNYGYTFGSGTRLTVV.

This clonotype was seen at least ten times. The V gene is TRBV6-6, the J gene TRBJ1-1; D remains ambiguous. The germline CDR1 and CDR2 sequences are MNHNY and SVGAGI (reference sequence). Trimming took off 3 bases at V and 3 bases at J, with 5 bases between the two ends. CDR3 length: 12 residues. The CDR3 sequence: CASSYRYTEAFF. The DNA for the CDR3 is TGTGCCAGCAGTTATCGGTACACTGAAGCTTTCTTT.

This clonotype was recorded at least ten times. This chain links TRBV5-1 with TRBJ2-5; 9 nucleotides line up with TRBD1. CDR3 length: 14 amino acids. The V gene's germline CDR1 is SGHRS and CDR2 YFSETQ. J was trimmed by 3 bases and V by 0 bases; bases with no gene match: 0. The CDR3 sequence: CASSLGTGEETQYF. Here the CDR3 DNA reads TGCGCCAGCAGCTTGGGGACAGGGGAAGAGACCCAGTACTTC. Complete variable domain (other parts from reference TRBV5-1 and TRBJ2-5): KAGVTQTPRYLIKTRGQQVTLSCSPISGHRSVSWYQQTPGQGLQFLFEYFSETQRNKGNFPGRFSGRQFSNSRSEMNVSTLELGDSALYLCASSLGTGEETQYFGPGTRLLVL.

The chain has TRBV18 and TRBJ1-3, with unresolved D. Germline CDR1 is KGHSH and CDR2 is LQKENI. The ends were cut back, 3 bases at V and 2 bases at J, with 11 bases in the middle. This CDR3 is built from 15 residues. CDR3 loop: CASSPGSVTGNTIYF. DNA for the CDR3: TGTGCCAGCTCACCGGGATCCGTGACTGGAAACACCATATATTTT.

This clonotype was detected many times. This chain connects TRBV7-2 to TRBJ2-7, with D uncertain. The germline gives CDR1 SGHTA, CDR2 FQGNSA. Trimming shortened V by 3 bases and J by 5 bases, and 14 bases separated the two germline ends. CDR3 length: 14 residues. The CDR3 sequence is CASSLQADRHEQYF. CDR3 DNA: TGTGCCAGCAGCTTGCAGGCGGATAGACACGAGCAGTACTTC.

The sample holds a few counts of this clonotype. This rearrangement joins TRBV7-9 to TRBJ2-1; 14 positions match TRBD2. The CDR3 has 15 residues. The germline gives CDR1 SEHNR, CDR2 FQNEAQ (reference sequence). Trimming took 3 bases from V and 10 from J; bases not matched to a gene: 5. The CDR3 region has the DNA TGTGCCAGCAGCTTCGGGACTAGCGGGGGACTAGAGCAGTTCTTC. It yields the protein CASSFGTSGGLEQFF. Together with reference TRBV7-9 and TRBJ2-1, the CDR3 gives the full variable domain: DTGVSQNPRHKITKRGQNVTFRCDPISEHNRLYWYRQTLGQGPEFLTYFQNEAQLEKSRLLSDRFSAERPKGSFSTLEIQRTEQGDSAMYLCASSFGTSGGLEQFFGPGTRLTVL.

The chain has TRBV7-8 and TRBJ1-2; D not certain. This CDR3 contains 16 residues. With 2 bases removed from V and 0 bases from J, the gap between germline ends came to 13 bases. CDR1 and CDR2 (germline): SGHVS, FQNEAQ. CDR3 DNA sequence: TGTGCCAGCAGCTTAACCACAGTTCTTTCTAACTATGGCTACACCTTC. This translates into CASSLTTVLSNYGYTF.

In its sample, this clonotype was seen a few times. This chain connects TRBV7-6 to TRBJ2-3; D call uncertain. The CDR3 is made up of 15 amino acids. Germline V gene lookup returns CDR1 SGHVS and CDR2 FNYEAQ. Trimming removed 7 bases at V and 3 bases at J, with 17 bases between. The CDR3 is CASTLLYSRTDTQYF. The CDR3 coding sequence is TGTGCCAGCACCCTACTCTACAGCAGAACAGATACGCAGTATTTT.

The chain is built from TRBV6-1 and TRBJ2-7; TRBD2 is a possible D gene (6 bases). CDR1 MNHNS and CDR2 SASEGT come from the germline V gene. CDR3 length equals 15 residues. Deletions cut 6 bases from V and 1 base from J, with 16 bases between. CDR3: CASRVAGRGSYEQYF. CDR3 DNA sequence: TGTGCCAGCAGGGTCGCTGGTCGGGGGTCCTACGAGCAGTACTTC.

The chain has TRBV18 and TRBJ2-1; 10 bases agree with TRBD2. CDR3 size: 15 residues. V shed 1 base and J 3 bases; nucleotides not matched to a gene: 0. Per the germline V gene, CDR1 is KGHSH and CDR2 is LQKENI. The CDR3 region is CASSPQREGYNEQFF. The CDR3 DNA follows: TGTGCCAGCTCACCACAGCGGGAGGGCTACAATGAGCAGTTCTTC. Full variable domain (outside the CDR3, taken from reference TRBV18 and TRBJ2-1): NAGVMQNPRHLVRRRGQEARLRCSPMKGHSHVYWYRQLPEEGLKFMVYLQKENIIDESGMPKERFSAEFPKEGPSILRIQQVVRGDSAAYFCASSPQREGYNEQFFGPGTRLTVL.

A few counts support this clonotype. This chain links TRBV6-5 with TRBJ2-5, with 10 bases lining up with TRBD1. Germline V gives CDR1 MNHEY, CDR2 SVGAGI. The CDR3 is 14 amino acids. V gave up 7 bases and J gave up 6 bases; unmatched junction bases: 8. DNA for the CDR3: TGTGCCAGCACCCCGGGACAGGGGTTTCAGACCCAGTACTTC. Encoded protein: CASTPGQGFQTQYF.

At least ten counts were recorded for this clonotype. The chain uses TRBV11-2 and TRBJ2-2, with 12 bases aligning to TRBD2. CDR1 SGHAT and CDR2 FQNNGV come from the germline V gene. V trimming: 3 bases; J trimming: 6 bases; junction bases outside the gene matches: 5. This CDR3 has 16 amino acids. CDR3 residues: CASSFRTSGAAGELFF. The CDR3 DNA follows: TGTGCCAGCAGCTTTAGGACTAGCGGGGCAGCCGGGGAGCTGTTTTTT. Combining the CDR3 with reference TRBV11-2 and TRBJ2-2 gives the whole variable domain EAGVAQSPRYKIIEKRQSVAFWCNPISGHATLYWYQQILGQGPKLLIQFQNNGVVDDSQLPKDRFSAERLKGVDSTLKIQPAKLEDSAVYLCASSFRTSGAAGELFFGEGSRLTVL.

V gene TRBV24-1 combines with J gene TRBJ2-1; TRBD1 agrees at 11 bases. CDR3 length: 18 amino acids. Looked up from germline, CDR1 is KGHDR and CDR2 is SFDVKD. The ends lost 4 bases at V and 4 bases at J; junction bases unmatched: 11. CDR3 in amino acids: CATSEPKGTGGGYNEQFF. The CDR3 DNA reads TGTGCCACCAGTGAACCCAAAGGGACAGGGGGTGGGTACAATGAGCAGTTCTTC.

The sample holds a few counts of this clonotype. The J gene is TRBJ2-1, the V gene TRBV29-1; D gene uncertain. Between the trimmed V and J ends, which lost 4 bases and 7 bases, there was a span of 8 bases. The CDR3 sequence is 11 residues long. Germline values: CDR1 SQVTM, CDR2 ANQGSEA. CDR3 loop: CSVVLWNEQFF. In nucleotides, the CDR3 is TGCAGCGTTGTCCTCTGGAATGAGCAGTTCTTC.

This clonotype has a count of ten or more. V gene TRBV5-1 combines with J gene TRBJ2-3, with 8 nucleotides matching TRBD1. Trimming removed 4 bases from V and 3 bases from J; junction bases left unmatched: 4. This CDR3 region has 14 residues. Germline CDR1 and CDR2: SGHRS and YFSETQ. CDR3 loop: CASSVTGETDTQYF. For the CDR3, the DNA is TGCGCCAGCAGCGTGACAGGGGAGACAGATACGCAGTATTTT. Using reference TRBV5-1 and TRBJ2-3 for the parts outside the CDR3, the full variable domain is KAGVTQTPRYLIKTRGQQVTLSCSPISGHRSVSWYQQTPGQGLQFLFEYFSETQRNKGNFPGRFSGRQFSNSRSEMNVSTLELGDSALYLCASSVTGETDTQYFGPGTRLTVL.

The rearrangement links TRBV18 to TRBJ2-5; 8 positions match TRBD2. Trimming removed 2 bases from V and 4 bases from J; junction bases left unmatched: 3. Germline CDR1 reads KGHSH; CDR2 reads LQKENI. CDR3 length: 14 residues. This CDR3 reads CASSPRTSLETQYF. CDR3 nucleotide sequence: TGTGCCAGCTCACCAAGGACTAGCCTAGAGACCCAGTACTTC.

In its sample, this clonotype was seen a few times. The CDR3 spells CASSTQTTNYGYTF. CDR3 DNA sequence: TGCGCCAGCAGCACACAGACAACTAACTATGGCTACACCTTC. The genes are TRBV5-1 and TRBJ1-2; D is undetermined. The V and J ends lost 4 bases and 0 bases respectively, with 10 bases between them. The CDR3 is 14 residues long. The germline V gene encodes CDR1 SGHRS and CDR2 YFSETQ. Variable domain in full (rest from reference TRBV5-1 and TRBJ1-2): KAGVTQTPRYLIKTRGQQVTLSCSPISGHRSVSWYQQTPGQGLQFLFEYFSETQRNKGNFPGRFSGRQFSNSRSEMNVSTLELGDSALYLCASSTQTTNYGYTFGSGTRLTVV.

The chain joins TRBV27 to TRBJ1-2, with 7 positions matching TRBD1. CDR1 is MNHEY and CDR2 is SMNVEV in the germline V gene (reference sequence). The length of the CDR3 is 17 residues. The J segment lost 1 base and the V segment lost 4 bases, leaving 12 bases of the junction unmatched. CDR3 coding DNA: TGTGCCAGCAGTTCGGGCGGTCGGGGGACAGTTAACTATGGCTACACCTTC. Translating it yields CASSSGGRGTVNYGYTF.

V is TRBV24-1 and J is TRBJ2-4; 9 bases align to TRBD1. Germline V gene lookup returns CDR1 KGHDR and CDR2 SFDVKD. CDR3 length: 16 amino acids. V gave up 5 bases and J gave up 4 bases; unmatched junction bases: 8. CDR3 DNA sequence: TGTGCCACCAGTGCCCCCATTGGACAGGGGAAAAACATTCAGTACTTC. This encodes CATSAPIGQGKNIQYF.

In its sample, this clonotype was seen a few times. J is TRBJ1-2 and V is TRBV7-2; D is ambiguous. V shed 0 bases and J shed 4 bases, with 9 bases lying between them. The CDR3 sequence is 14 residues long. Per germline, CDR1 SGHTA and CDR2 FQGNSA. CDR3 region: CASSLAGIAYGYTF. The CDR3 DNA sequence: TGTGCCAGCAGCTTAGCCGGGATTGCCTATGGCTACACCTTC.

In its sample, this clonotype was seen a few times. This chain uses TRBV11-2 with TRBJ2-7, with D unclear. This CDR3 has 11 residues. V was shortened by 8 bases and J by 4 bases, with 9 bases between the two germline ends. Per germline, CDR1 SGHAT and CDR2 FQNNGV. CDR3 sequence reads: CASAASYEQYF. The CDR3 DNA reads as TGTGCCAGCGCTGCCAGTTACGAGCAGTACTTC.

In its sample, this clonotype was seen once. The rearrangement links TRBV29-1 to TRBJ2-7; 10 nucleotides match TRBD1. This CDR3 is 14 amino acids long. The V gene's germline CDR1 is SQVTM and CDR2 ANQGSEA. V shed 4 bases and J 1 base; nucleotides not matched to a gene: 4. CDR3 sequence (DNA): TGCAGCGTTGTGTCGGGACAGGGGTCCTACGAGCAGTACTTC. It encodes CSVVSGQGSYEQYF.

The V call is TRBV14, the J call TRBJ1-1; D not certain. V gave up 3 bases and J gave up 6 bases, with 17 bases separating them. The CDR3 consists of 15 residues. Germline V gives CDR1 SGHDN, CDR2 FVKESK. Written as DNA, the CDR3 is TGTGCCAGCAGCCACCAACCCTACCGACGGGCTGAAGCTTTCTTT. Translation gives CASSHQPYRRAEAFF.

In its sample, this clonotype was seen once. The chain is built from TRBV20-1 and TRBJ2-7; 9 bases line up with TRBD1. The CDR3 covers 13 residues. V lost 6 bases, J lost 6 bases, and 9 bases stayed unmatched. Germline V CDR1 and CDR2: DFQATT, SNEGSKA (reference sequence). The CDR3, as DNA: TGCAGTGCAACGGACAGGGGCCCTCCCGAGCAGTACTTC. It encodes CSATDRGPPEQYF.

This chain connects TRBV18 to TRBJ1-2; D not resolved. There are 17 residues in the CDR3. Germline assignment: CDR1 KGHSH and CDR2 LQKENI. Deletions cut 3 bases from V and 4 bases from J, with 21 bases between. DNA of the CDR3: TGTGCCAGCTCACCCGCTCTGGAAGGGCTGGCCTTCTATGGCTACACCTTC. Protein: CASSPALEGLAFYGYTF.